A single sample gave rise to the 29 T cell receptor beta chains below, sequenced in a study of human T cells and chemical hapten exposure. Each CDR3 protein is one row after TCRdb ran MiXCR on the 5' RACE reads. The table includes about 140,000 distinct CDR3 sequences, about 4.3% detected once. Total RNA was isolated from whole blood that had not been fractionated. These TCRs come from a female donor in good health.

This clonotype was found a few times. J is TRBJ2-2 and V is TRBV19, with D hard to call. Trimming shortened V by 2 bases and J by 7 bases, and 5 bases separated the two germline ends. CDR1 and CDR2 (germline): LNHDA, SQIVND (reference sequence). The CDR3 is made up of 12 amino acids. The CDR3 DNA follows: TGTGCCAGTAGTATAACTCTCGGGGAGCTGTTTTTT. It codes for CASSITLGELFF.

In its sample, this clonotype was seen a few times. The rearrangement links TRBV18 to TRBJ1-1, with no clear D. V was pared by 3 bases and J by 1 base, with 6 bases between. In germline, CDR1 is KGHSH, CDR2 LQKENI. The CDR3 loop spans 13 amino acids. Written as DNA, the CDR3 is TGTGCCAGCTCACCGCAAACGAACACTGAAGCTTTCTTT. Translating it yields CASSPQTNTEAFF.

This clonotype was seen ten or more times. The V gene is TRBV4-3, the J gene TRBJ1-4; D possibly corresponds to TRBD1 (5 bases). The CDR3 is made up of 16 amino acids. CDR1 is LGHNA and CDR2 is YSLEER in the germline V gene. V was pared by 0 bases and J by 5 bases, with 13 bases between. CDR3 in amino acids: CASSQDGQGSNEKLFF. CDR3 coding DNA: TGCGCCAGCAGCCAAGATGGCCAGGGATCGAATGAAAAACTGTTTTTT.

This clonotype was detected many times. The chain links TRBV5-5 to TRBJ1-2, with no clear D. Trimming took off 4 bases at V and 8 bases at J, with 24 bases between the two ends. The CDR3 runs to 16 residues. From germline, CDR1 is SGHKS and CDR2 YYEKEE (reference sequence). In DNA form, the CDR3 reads TGTGCCAGCAGCCCCTCCTATGGTCTACACCGTTGGGGCTACACCTTC. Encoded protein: CASSPSYGLHRWGYTF.

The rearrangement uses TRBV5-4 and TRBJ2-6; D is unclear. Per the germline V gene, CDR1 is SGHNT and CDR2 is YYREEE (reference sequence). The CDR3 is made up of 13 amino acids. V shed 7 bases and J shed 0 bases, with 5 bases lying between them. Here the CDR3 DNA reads TGTGCCAGCTACTACTCTGGGGCCAACGTCCTGACTTTC. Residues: CASYYSGANVLTF. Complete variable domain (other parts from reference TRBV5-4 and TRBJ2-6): ETGVTQSPTHLIKTRGQQVTLRCSSQSGHNTVSWYQQALGQGPQFIFQYYREEENGRGNFPPRFSGLQFPNYSSELNVNALELDDSALYLCASYYSGANVLTFGAGSRLTVL.

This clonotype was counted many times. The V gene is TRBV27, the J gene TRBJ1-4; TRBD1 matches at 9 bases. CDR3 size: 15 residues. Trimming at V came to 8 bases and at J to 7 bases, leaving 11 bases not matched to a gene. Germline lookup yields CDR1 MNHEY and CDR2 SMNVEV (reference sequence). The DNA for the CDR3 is TGTGCCAGCCGCGATTCCGACAGGGGGAGTGAAAAACTGTTTTTT. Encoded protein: CASRDSDRGSEKLFF.

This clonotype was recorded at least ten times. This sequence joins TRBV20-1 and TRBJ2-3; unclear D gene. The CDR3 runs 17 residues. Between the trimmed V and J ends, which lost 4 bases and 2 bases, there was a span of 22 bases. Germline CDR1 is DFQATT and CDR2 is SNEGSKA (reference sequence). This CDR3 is CSATLGSSSGYTDTQYF. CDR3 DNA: TGCAGTGCTACACTGGGAAGCTCTTCGGGCTACACAGATACGCAGTATTTT.

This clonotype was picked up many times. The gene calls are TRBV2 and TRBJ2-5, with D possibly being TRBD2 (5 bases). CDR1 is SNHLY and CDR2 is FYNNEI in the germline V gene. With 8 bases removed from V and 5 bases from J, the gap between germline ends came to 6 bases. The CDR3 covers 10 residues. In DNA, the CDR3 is TGTGCCAGCCCGGGGGAGACCCAGTACTTC. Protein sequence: CASPGETQYF. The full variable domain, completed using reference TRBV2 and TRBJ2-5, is EPEVTQTPSHQVTQMGQEVILRCVPISNHLYFYWYRQILGQKVEFLVSFYNNEISEKSEIFDDQFSVERPDGSNFTLKIRSTKLEDSAMYFCASPGETQYFGPGTRLLVL.

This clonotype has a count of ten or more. The CDR3 DNA follows: TGTGCCAGCAGCTCATCGACGTCAGAGACCCAGTACTTC. It translates to CASSSSTSETQYF. The chain has TRBV5-4 and TRBJ2-5; the D is unclear. Germline CDR1 is SGHNT and CDR2 is YYREEE (reference sequence). V was trimmed by 3 bases and J by 4 bases, leaving 10 bases between them. This CDR3 is 13 amino acids long.

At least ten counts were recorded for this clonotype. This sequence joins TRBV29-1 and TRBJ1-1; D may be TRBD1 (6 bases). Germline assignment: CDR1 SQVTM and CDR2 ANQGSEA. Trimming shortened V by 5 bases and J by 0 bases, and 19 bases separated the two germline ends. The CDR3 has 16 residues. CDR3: CSVYDRGPRMNTEAFF. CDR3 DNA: TGCAGCGTTTACGACCGGGGGCCGAGAATGAACACTGAAGCTTTCTTT.

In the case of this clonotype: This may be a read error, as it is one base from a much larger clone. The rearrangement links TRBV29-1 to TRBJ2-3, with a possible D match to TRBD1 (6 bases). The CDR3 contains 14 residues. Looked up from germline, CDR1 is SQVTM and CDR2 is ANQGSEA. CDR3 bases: TGCAGCGTTGAAGGAGGCAGGGGAGCAGATACGCAGAATTTT. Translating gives CSVEGGRGADTQNF.

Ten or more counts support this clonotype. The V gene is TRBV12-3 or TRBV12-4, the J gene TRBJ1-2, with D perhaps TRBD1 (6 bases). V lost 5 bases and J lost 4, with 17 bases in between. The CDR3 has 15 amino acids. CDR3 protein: CASSPGAPGVYGYTF. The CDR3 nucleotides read TGTGCCAGCAGTCCCGGGGCCCCAGGGGTCTATGGCTACACCTTC.

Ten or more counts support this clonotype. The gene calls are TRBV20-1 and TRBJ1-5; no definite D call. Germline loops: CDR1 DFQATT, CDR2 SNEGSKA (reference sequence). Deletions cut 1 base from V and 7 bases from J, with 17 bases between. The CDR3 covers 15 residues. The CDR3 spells CSARASRRAGQPQHF. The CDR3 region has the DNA TGCAGTGCTAGAGCCTCGCGCCGGGCGGGGCAGCCCCAGCATTTT.

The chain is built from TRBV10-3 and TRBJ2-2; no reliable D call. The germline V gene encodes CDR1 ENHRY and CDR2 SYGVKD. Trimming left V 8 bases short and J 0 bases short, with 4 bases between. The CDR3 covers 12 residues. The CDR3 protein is CAIAANTGELFF. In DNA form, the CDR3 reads TGTGCCATCGCCGCGAACACCGGGGAGCTGTTTTTT.

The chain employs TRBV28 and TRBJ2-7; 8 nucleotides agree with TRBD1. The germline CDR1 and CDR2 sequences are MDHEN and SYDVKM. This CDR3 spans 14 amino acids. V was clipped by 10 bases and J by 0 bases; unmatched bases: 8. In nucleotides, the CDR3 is TGTGCCACTCGCCGGACAGGGAGCTCCTACGAGCAGTACTTC. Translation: CATRRTGSSYEQYF. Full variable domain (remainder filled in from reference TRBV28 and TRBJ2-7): DVKVTQSSRYLVKRTGEKVFLECVQDMDHENMFWYRQDPGLGLRLIYFSYDVKMKEKGDIPEGYSVSREKKERFSLILESASTNQTSMYLCATRRTGSSYEQYFGPGTRLTVT.

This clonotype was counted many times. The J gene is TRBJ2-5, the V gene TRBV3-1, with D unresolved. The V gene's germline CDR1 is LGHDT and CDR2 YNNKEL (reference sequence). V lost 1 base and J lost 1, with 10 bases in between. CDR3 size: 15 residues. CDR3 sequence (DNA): TGTGCCAGCAGCCAAGCCGACGGACCCCAAGAGACCCAGTACTTC. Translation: CASSQADGPQETQYF.

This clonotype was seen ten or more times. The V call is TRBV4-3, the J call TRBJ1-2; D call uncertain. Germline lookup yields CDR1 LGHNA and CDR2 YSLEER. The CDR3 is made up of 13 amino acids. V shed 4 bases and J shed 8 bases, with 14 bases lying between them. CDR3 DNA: TGCGCCAGCAGCCCAGACGCCCGCGACGGCTACACCTTC. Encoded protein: CASSPDARDGYTF.

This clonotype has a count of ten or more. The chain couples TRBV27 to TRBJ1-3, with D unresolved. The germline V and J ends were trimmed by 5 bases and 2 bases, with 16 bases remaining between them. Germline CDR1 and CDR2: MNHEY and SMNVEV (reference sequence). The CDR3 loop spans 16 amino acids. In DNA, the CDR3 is TGTGCCAGCAGTCCCGGGGTCCAAGCCCCTGGAAACACCATATATTTT. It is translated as CASSPGVQAPGNTIYF.

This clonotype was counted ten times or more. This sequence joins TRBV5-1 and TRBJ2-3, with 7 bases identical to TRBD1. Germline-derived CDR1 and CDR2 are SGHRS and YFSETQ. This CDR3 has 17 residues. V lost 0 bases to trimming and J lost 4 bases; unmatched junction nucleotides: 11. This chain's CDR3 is CASSLEWTGDTADTQYF. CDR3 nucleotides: TGCGCCAGCAGCTTGGAGTGGACAGGTGATACGGCAGATACGCAGTATTTT.

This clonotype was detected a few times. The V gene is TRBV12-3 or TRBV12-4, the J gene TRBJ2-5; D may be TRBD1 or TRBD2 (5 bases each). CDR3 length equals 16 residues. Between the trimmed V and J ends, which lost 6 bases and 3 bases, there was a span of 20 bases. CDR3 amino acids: CASRGSGDGSEETQYF. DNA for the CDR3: TGTGCCAGCAGAGGCTCTGGGGACGGTTCGGAAGAGACCCAGTACTTC.

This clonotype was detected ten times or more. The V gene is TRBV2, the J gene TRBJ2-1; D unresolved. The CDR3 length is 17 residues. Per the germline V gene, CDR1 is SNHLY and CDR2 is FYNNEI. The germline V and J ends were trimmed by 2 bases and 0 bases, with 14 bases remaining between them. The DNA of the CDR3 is TGTGCCAGCAGTGAATCCGAACTCCGACTCTCCTACAATGAGCAGTTCTTC. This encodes CASSESELRLSYNEQFF.

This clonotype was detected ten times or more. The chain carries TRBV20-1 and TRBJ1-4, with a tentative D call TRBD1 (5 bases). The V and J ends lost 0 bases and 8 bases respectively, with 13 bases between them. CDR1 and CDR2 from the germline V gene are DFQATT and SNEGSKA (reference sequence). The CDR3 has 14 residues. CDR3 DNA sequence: TGCAGTGCTAGAGATTTGGAGGGGAGCGAAAAACTGTTTTTT. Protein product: CSARDLEGSEKLFF.

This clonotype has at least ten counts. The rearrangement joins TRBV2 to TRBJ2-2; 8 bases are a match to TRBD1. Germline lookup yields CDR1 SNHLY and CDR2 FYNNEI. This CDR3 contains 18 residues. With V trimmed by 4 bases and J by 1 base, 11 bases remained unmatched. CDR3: CASSVYGPTGVNTGELFF. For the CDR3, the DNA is TGTGCCAGCAGTGTTTACGGGCCGACAGGGGTGAACACCGGGGAGCTGTTTTTT.

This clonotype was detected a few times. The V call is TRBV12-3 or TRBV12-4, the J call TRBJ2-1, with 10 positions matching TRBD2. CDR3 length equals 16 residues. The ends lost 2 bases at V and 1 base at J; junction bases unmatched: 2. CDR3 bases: TGTGCCAGCAGTTTACTAGCGGGGGTTTCCTACAATGAGCAGTTCTTC. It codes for CASSLLAGVSYNEQFF.

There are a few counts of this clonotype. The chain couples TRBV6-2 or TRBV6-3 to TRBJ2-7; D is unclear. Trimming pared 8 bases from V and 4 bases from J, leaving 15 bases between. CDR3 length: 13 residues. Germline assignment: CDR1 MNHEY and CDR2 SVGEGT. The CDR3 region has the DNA TGTGCCAGCGGGAACCCTCCGGTTTACGAGCAGTACTTC. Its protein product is CASGNPPVYEQYF.

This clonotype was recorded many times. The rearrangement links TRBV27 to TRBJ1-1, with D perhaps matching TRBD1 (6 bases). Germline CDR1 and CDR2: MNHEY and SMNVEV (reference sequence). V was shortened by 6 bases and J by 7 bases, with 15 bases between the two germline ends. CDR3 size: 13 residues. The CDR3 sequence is CASSGGQSDEAFF. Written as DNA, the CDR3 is TGTGCCAGCAGCGGTGGACAGAGCGATGAAGCTTTCTTT.

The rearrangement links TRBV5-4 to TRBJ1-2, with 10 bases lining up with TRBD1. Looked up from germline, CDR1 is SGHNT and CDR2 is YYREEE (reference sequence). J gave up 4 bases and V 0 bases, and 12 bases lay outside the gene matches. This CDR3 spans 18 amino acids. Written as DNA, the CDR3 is TGTGCCAGCAGCTTGGGACGCGACAGGGGGCGCGTGTCCTATGGCTACACCTTC. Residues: CASSLGRDRGRVSYGYTF.

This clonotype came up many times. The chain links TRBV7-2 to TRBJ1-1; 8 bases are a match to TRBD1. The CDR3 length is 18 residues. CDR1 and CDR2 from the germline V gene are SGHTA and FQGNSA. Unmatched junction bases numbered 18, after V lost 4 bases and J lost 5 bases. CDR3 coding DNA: TGTGCCAGCAGCTCCAGACAGGGGTTTCCGTCCGTCCGAACTGAAGCTTTCTTT. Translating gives CASSSRQGFPSVRTEAFF. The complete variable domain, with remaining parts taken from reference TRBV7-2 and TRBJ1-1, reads GAGVSQSPSNKVTEKGKDVELRCDPISGHTALYWYRQSLGQGLEFLIYFQGNSAPDKSGLPSDRFSAERTGGSVSTLTIQRTQQEDSAVYLCASSSRQGFPSVRTEAFFGQGTRLTVV.

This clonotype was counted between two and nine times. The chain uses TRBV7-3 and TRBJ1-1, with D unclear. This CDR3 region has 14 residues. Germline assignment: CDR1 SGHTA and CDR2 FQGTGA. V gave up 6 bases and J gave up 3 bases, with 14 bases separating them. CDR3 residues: CASSFGTEDTEAFF. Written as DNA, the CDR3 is TGTGCCAGCAGTTTCGGCACGGAAGACACTGAAGCTTTCTTT. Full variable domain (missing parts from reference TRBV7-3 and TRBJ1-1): GAGVSQTPSNKVTEKGKYVELRCDPISGHTALYWYRQSLGQGPEFLIYFQGTGAADDSGLPNDRFFAVRPEGSVSTLKIQRTERGDSAVYLCASSFGTEDTEAFFGQGTRLTVV.